Listed below are T cell receptor beta chains from one sample, sequenced in a study of shared clonotypes between healthy human individuals. The method was immunoSEQ multiplex PCR; TCRdb's version includes in-frame clones alone and lacks a portion of them. The sample shows 90,000 to 120,000 clones, about 72% of them seen only once. The sequenced material came from memory CD8+ T cells sorted from blood. The receptors come from a woman under 40 in good health. Each CDR3 is given with its conserved first and last residue. A D gene is named only where the DNA matches it firmly. Some rows mark clone size as missing; the rest say once, few, many or name a class of expanded clone.

D gene	V gene	J gene	clone size	CDR3 protein	CDR3 DNA
NA	TRBV11-3	TRBJ1-1	once	CASSLVAGREAFF	TGTGCCAGCAGCTTAGTGGCAGGACGGGAAGCTTTCTTT
NA	TRBV20-1	TRBJ1-6	few	CSARVMGPLHF	TGCAGTGCTAGAGTGATGGGTCCCCTCCACTTT
NA	TRBV7-9	TRBJ2-1	NA	CASSLADNEQFF	TGTGCCAGCAGCTTAGCAGACAATGAGCAGTTCTTC
TRBD2	TRBV4-1	TRBJ2-2	NA	CASSQRWEREHITGELFF	TGCGCCAGCAGCCAACGCTGGGAGCGGGAGCACATCACCGGGGAGCTGTTTTTT
TRBD2	TRBV7-2	TRBJ2-7	NA	CASSRAGLANHEQYF	TGTGCCAGCAGCCGGGCAGGACTAGCAAACCACGAGCAGTACTTC
NA	TRBV10-3	TRBJ1-1	NA	CAISGFGEDAEAFF	TGTGCCATCAGTGGGTTTGGGGAAGACGCTGAAGCTTTCTTT
NA	TRBV7-8	TRBJ2-7	NA	CASSLGAASFNEQYF	TGTGCCAGCAGCCTAGGGGCGGCTAGTTTTAACGAGCAGTACTTC
NA	TRBV28	TRBJ2-7	NA	CASSWVQGAHDEQYF	TGTGCCAGCAGTTGGGTACAGGGAGCCCACGACGAGCAGTACTTC
NA	TRBV27	TRBJ1-5	NA	CASSRQTSNQPQHF	TGTGCCAGCAGTAGACAGACTAGCAATCAGCCCCAGCATTTT
TRBD1	TRBV7-6	TRBJ2-3	NA	CASSLVGTGLTDTQYF	TGTGCCAGCAGCTTAGTGGGGACAGGCCTCACAGATACGCAGTATTTT
TRBD1	TRBV18	TRBJ1-4	NA	CASSTSGTENEKLFF	TGTGCCAGCTCTACCAGTGGGACAGAGAATGAAAAACTGTTTTTT
TRBD2	TRBV6-1	TRBJ2-5	NA	CASVAGGYQETQYF	TGTGCCAGCGTAGCGGGGGGGTACCAAGAGACCCAGTACTTC
NA	TRBV27	TRBJ1-5	once	CASSFGAVNQPQHF	TGTGCCAGCAGTTTTGGGGCTGTGAATCAGCCCCAGCATTTT
TRBD2	TRBV7-3	TRBJ2-1	once	CASSPGVSGRVYNEQFF	TGTGCCAGCAGCCCTGGAGTTAGCGGGCGCGTCTACAATGAGCAGTTCTTC
NA	TRBV2	TRBJ2-7	NA	CASSGGGGLYEQYF	TGTGCCAGCAGTGGAGGGGGGGGACTCTACGAGCAGTACTTC
NA	TRBV28	TRBJ2-1	NA	CASRNPGLEQFF	TGTGCCAGCAGAAACCCAGGGCTTGAGCAGTTCTTC
NA	TRBV27	TRBJ2-6	few	CATLSSGANVLTF	TGTGCCACTTTGAGCTCTGGGGCCAACGTCCTGACTTTC
TRBD2	TRBV5-4	TRBJ2-5	NA	CASSLTGTSGRAGGETQYF	TGTGCCAGCAGCCTAACCGGGACTAGCGGGAGGGCAGGAGGAGAGACCCAGTACTTC
TRBD1	TRBV11-2	TRBJ1-2	once	CASSVDRGLDGYTF	TGTGCCAGCAGCGTAGACAGGGGGCTCGATGGCTACACCTTC
TRBD1	TRBV6-1	TRBJ2-7	NA	CASSAQGVRDEQYF	TGTGCCAGCAGTGCGCAGGGGGTTCGCGACGAGCAGTACTTC
NA	TRBV5-4	TRBJ2-5	NA	CASSLGREAAETQYF	TGTGCCAGCAGCTTGGGCAGGGAAGCTGCAGAGACCCAGTACTTC
TRBD1	TRBV6-5	TRBJ2-2	NA	CASSAGTGDGGQLFF	TGTGCCAGCAGTGCAGGGACAGGGGATGGCGGGCAGCTGTTTTTT
TRBD2	TRBV19	TRBJ2-2	many	CASRRTSGPRDTGELFF	TGTGCCAGTCGGAGGACTAGCGGGCCAAGGGACACCGGGGAGCTGTTTTTT
TRBD2	TRBV19	TRBJ2-5	few	CASSTASGQETQYF	TGTGCCAGTAGTACGGCTAGCGGGCAAGAGACCCAGTACTTC
NA	TRBV19	TRBJ2-3	NA	CASSIVGTDTQYF	TGTGCCAGTAGTATTGTCGGGACAGATACGCAGTATTTT
TRBD2	TRBV27	TRBJ2-1	NA	CASSPLGLADSRSSYNEQFF	TGTGCCAGCAGTCCCCTGGGACTAGCGGACTCAAGGTCGTCCTACAATGAGCAGTTCTTC
NA	TRBV7-6	TRBJ1-4	NA	CASSLSRASNEKLFF	TGTGCCAGCAGCTTATCGAGGGCAAGTAATGAAAAACTGTTTTTT
NA	TRBV4-2	TRBJ2-2	many	CASSQVVGFSGELFF	TGTGCCAGCAGCCAAGTAGTTGGCTTTTCCGGGGAGCTGTTTTTT
NA	TRBV9	TRBJ1-2	once	CASSVGAAYGYTF	TGTGCCAGCAGCGTAGGGGCAGCCTATGGCTACACCTTC
NA	TRBV9	TRBJ2-7	NA	CASSPCPVEGCEQYF	TGTGCCAGCAGCCCATGCCCCGTAGAGGGCTGCGAGCAGTACTTC
TRBD2	TRBV5-1	TRBJ2-7	NA	CASSLALASGNYEQYF	TGCGCCAGCAGCTTGGCCTTGGCTAGCGGGAACTACGAGCAGTACTTC
TRBD2	TRBV4-2	TRBJ2-5	NA	CASSQRTRGDGETQYF	TGTGCCAGCAGCCAGCGGACTAGAGGGGACGGAGAGACCCAGTACTTC
NA	TRBV18	TRBJ1-1	NA	CASSLDRKMNTEAFF	TGTGCCAGCTCCCTAGACAGGAAAATGAACACTGAAGCTTTCTTT
TRBD1	TRBV5-4	TRBJ2-7	NA	CASSLTTGGSIDEQYF	TGTGCCAGCAGCCTCACGACAGGGGGATCCATTGACGAGCAGTACTTC
NA	TRBV28	TRBJ2-3	NA	CASSFPARKADTQYF	TGTGCCAGCAGTTTTCCCGCCAGGAAGGCCGATACGCAGTATTTT
NA	TRBV6-4	TRBJ2-7	medium-sized	CASSDSSGASSEQYF	TGTGCCAGCAGTGACTCGTCGGGAGCTTCGTCCGAGCAGTACTTC
TRBD1	TRBV30	TRBJ1-3	NA	CAWSGTGTAGNTIYF	TGTGCCTGGAGCGGGACAGGGACTGCTGGAAACACCATATATTTT
TRBD1	TRBV19	TRBJ1-4	many	CASSSRGLTKLFF	TGTGCCAGTAGTTCCAGGGGGCTGACCAAACTGTTTTTT
NA	TRBV28	TRBJ2-1	NA	CASSFFPAYRRVYNEQFF	TGTGCCAGCAGTTTCTTTCCCGCCTATAGGAGGGTGTACAATGAGCAGTTCTTC
NA	TRBV27	TRBJ2-2	NA	CASRFGGELFF	TGTGCCAGCAGATTTGGCGGGGAGCTGTTTTTT
TRBD1	TRBV7-8	TRBJ2-5	NA	CAGDRGRETQYF	TGTGCCGGAGACAGGGGGCGAGAGACCCAGTACTTC